The 25 T cell receptor beta chains below come from one sample, sequenced in a study of cytomegalovirus exposure and HLA in healthy donors. PCR amplification relied on 60 Vbeta primers (plus 13 Jbeta primers). The assay was immunoSEQ multiplex PCR, and TCRdb's table has in-frame clones only and misses some. The sample records around 170,000 clones, roughly 80% being singletons. The sequenced sample consisted of PBMCs. Receptor source: a man over 45 in good health and CMV-seronegative.

The rearrangement uses TRBV7-9 and TRBJ2-7, with a weak D call TRBD1 (6 bases). This CDR3 is built from 14 residues. The germline CDR1 and CDR2 sequences are SEHNR and FQNEAQ (reference sequence). V was trimmed by 4 bases and J by 1 base, leaving 11 bases between them. Written as DNA, the CDR3 is TGTGCCAGCAGCTCAACCGGACAGTCCTACGAGCAGTACTTC. Its protein is CASSSTGQSYEQYF. Combining the CDR3 with reference TRBV7-9 and TRBJ2-7 gives the whole variable domain DTGVSQNPRHKITKRGQNVTFRCDPISEHNRLYWYRQTLGQGPEFLTYFQNEAQLEKSRLLSDRFSAERPKGSFSTLEIQRTEQGDSAMYLCASSSTGQSYEQYFGPGTRLTVT.

The chain combines TRBV29-1 with TRBJ1-2, with 8 positions matching TRBD1. Germline V gene lookup returns CDR1 SQVTM and CDR2 ANQGSEA. This CDR3 comprises 13 residues. The V gene end was trimmed by 3 bases and the J gene end by 8 bases; junction bases not matched to a gene: 8. CDR3 amino acids: CSVDLSGGGGYTF. The CDR3 region has the DNA TGCAGCGTTGACTTATCAGGGGGCGGCGGCTACACCTTC.

This clone has only a few counts. This CDR3 is also generated by other DNA sequences in the sample. The chain carries TRBV5-6 and TRBJ1-5, with D perhaps TRBD1 (5 bases). This CDR3 is 15 amino acids long. Germline CDR1 and CDR2: SGHDT and YYEEEE. The V end lost 1 base, the J end lost 0 bases, and 8 bases lay between the germline ends. CDR3 coding DNA: TGTGCCAGCAGCTTGCGGGGGGGTAGCAATCAGCCCCAGCATTTT. Protein sequence: CASSLRGGSNQPQHF.

The chain has TRBV11-3 and TRBJ2-7; D call uncertain. V lost 1 base to trimming and J lost 3 bases, with 19 bases between them. Per germline, CDR1 SGHNT and CDR2 YENEEA. The CDR3 runs 17 residues. The CDR3, as DNA: TGTGCCAGCAGCTTAGGGGCCAAGACGTCTGGCGACTACGAGCAGTACTTC. This encodes CASSLGAKTSGDYEQYF.

The genes are TRBV4-1 and TRBJ2-7; the match to TRBD1 covers 9 bases. The CDR3 spans 17 residues. Germline lookup yields CDR1 MGHRA and CDR2 YSYEKL. The ends lost 1 base at V and 4 bases at J; junction bases unmatched: 11. CDR3 loop: CASSQVVARQGGYEQYF. In nucleotides, the CDR3 is TGCGCCAGCAGCCAAGTAGTGGCGAGACAGGGGGGGTACGAGCAGTACTTC.

The chain links TRBV5-1 to TRBJ2-2; 8 bases agree with TRBD1. The CDR3 length is 16 residues. The junction had 6 bases not matched to a gene; V was cut back by 1 base and J by 4 bases. Germline V gene data show CDR1 as SGHRS and CDR2 as YFSETQ. The CDR3 nucleotides read TGCGCCAGCAGCTTGAGCAGGGGGCAGAGCACCGGGGAGCTGTTTTTT. It codes for CASSLSRGQSTGELFF.

The chain uses TRBV30 and TRBJ1-5; the D is unclear. Trimming stripped 0 bases from V and 2 bases from J, with 8 bases between. Germline assignment: CDR1 GTSNPN and CDR2 SVGIG (reference sequence). The CDR3 is made up of 14 amino acids. This CDR3 reads CAWSVLLGNQPQHF. The DNA of the CDR3 is TGTGCCTGGAGTGTACTCCTCGGCAATCAGCCCCAGCATTTT.

This clone has just a few counts. The chain has TRBV29-1 and TRBJ2-1; TRBD2 aligns across 9 bases. Germline V gene lookup returns CDR1 SQVTM and CDR2 ANQGSEA. V was pared by 8 bases and J by 5 bases, with 7 bases of the junction left unmatched. This CDR3 is built from 13 residues. The CDR3 nucleotides are TGCAGCCCCCTACGACTAGCGGACAATGAGCAGTTCTTC. Translated, it gives CSPLRLADNEQFF.

This rearrangement joins TRBV7-9 to TRBJ1-6; the D is unclear. V lost 5 bases and J 9 bases, leaving 8 bases between the germline ends. CDR3 length: 12 amino acids. Germline V gene data show CDR1 as SEHNR and CDR2 as FQNEAQ (reference sequence). This CDR3 reads CASSRAGSPLHF. The CDR3 DNA is TGTGCCAGCAGCCGTGCGGGTTCACCCCTCCACTTT. The full variable domain, rest sourced from reference TRBV7-9 and TRBJ1-6, is DTGVSQNPRHKITKRGQNVTFRCDPISEHNRLYWYRQTLGQGPEFLTYFQNEAQLEKSRLLSDRFSAERPKGSFSTLEIQRTEQGDSAMYLCASSRAGSPLHFGNGTRLTVT.

The genes are TRBV18 and TRBJ2-3; the match to TRBD1 covers 7 bases. Germline V CDR1 and CDR2: KGHSH, LQKENI. J was trimmed by 0 bases and V by 2 bases; bases with no gene match: 8. This CDR3 contains 17 residues. CDR3 sequence (DNA): TGTGCCAGCTCACCATCACAGGGGCGATTTAGCACAGATACGCAGTATTTT. It translates to CASSPSQGRFSTDTQYF.

The chain joins TRBV6-1 to TRBJ2-6; D is possibly TRBD1 (6 bases). This CDR3 has 16 amino acids. V was trimmed by 4 bases and J by 4 bases, leaving 14 bases between them. Germline CDR1 is MNHNS and CDR2 is SASEGT. The CDR3 DNA follows: TGTGCCAGCAGTGCGCATCCAGGGGACGGGGCCAACGTCCTGACTTTC. It yields the protein CASSAHPGDGANVLTF.

The rearrangement joins TRBV4-2 to TRBJ2-7; D is possibly TRBD2 (7 bases). Germline CDR1 and CDR2: LGHNA and YNFKEQ. V was shortened by 0 bases and J by 0 bases, with 12 bases between the two germline ends. This CDR3 is built from 16 residues. The DNA for the CDR3 is TGTGCCAGCAGCCAAGAGGGGGGGCTACTCTCCTACGAGCAGTACTTC. Amino acid sequence: CASSQEGGLLSYEQYF.

This chain uses TRBV5-1 with TRBJ2-2; TRBD2 matches 9 bases. Trimming at V came to 2 bases and at J to 6 bases, leaving 8 bases not matched to a gene. The germline V gene has CDR1 SGHRS and CDR2 YFSETQ. This CDR3 comprises 16 residues. This CDR3 is CASSFSGGNGAGELFF. The DNA for the CDR3 is TGCGCCAGCAGCTTTAGCGGGGGAAACGGGGCCGGGGAGCTGTTTTTT. The full variable domain, in which reference TRBV5-1 and TRBJ2-2 provide the parts outside the CDR3, is KAGVTQTPRYLIKTRGQQVTLSCSPISGHRSVSWYQQTPGQGLQFLFEYFSETQRNKGNFPGRFSGRQFSNSRSEMNVSTLELGDSALYLCASSFSGGNGAGELFFGEGSRLTVL.

The rearrangement links TRBV30 to TRBJ1-5; a weak D match, TRBD1 (6 bases). Between the trimmed V and J ends, which lost 0 bases and 5 bases, there was a span of 8 bases. Germline V gives CDR1 GTSNPN, CDR2 SVGIG (reference sequence). The CDR3 consists of 13 residues. The CDR3 sequence: CAWSVGGDQPQHF. As DNA, the CDR3 is TGTGCCTGGAGTGTAGGGGGAGATCAGCCCCAGCATTTT.

Worth noting for this clone: The same CDR3 is also encoded by other DNA sequences in this sample. This chain connects TRBV6-5 to TRBJ1-6, with D possibly TRBD1 on 5 matching bases. The germline V gene encodes CDR1 MNHEY and CDR2 SVGAGI. There are 12 residues in the CDR3. V was pared by 8 bases and J by 7 bases, with 9 bases between. The CDR3 protein is CASRDSNSPLHF. CDR3 sequence (DNA): TGTGCCAGCCGGGACTCCAATTCACCCCTCCACTTT.

This sequence joins TRBV7-2 and TRBJ1-2; 10 bases are a match to TRBD1. Trimming at V came to 6 bases and at J to 6 bases, leaving 4 bases not matched to a gene. Looked up from germline, CDR1 is SGHTA and CDR2 is FQGNSA. The CDR3 consists of 13 residues. This chain's CDR3 is CASSQGQGNGYTF. In DNA form, the CDR3 reads TGTGCCAGCAGTCAGGGACAGGGGAATGGCTACACCTTC. The entire variable domain, with the rest obtained from reference TRBV7-2 and TRBJ1-2, is as follows: GAGVSQSPSNKVTEKGKDVELRCDPISGHTALYWYRQSLGQGLEFLIYFQGNSAPDKSGLPSDRFSAERTGGSVSTLTIQRTQQEDSAVYLCASSQGQGNGYTFGSGTRLTVV.

The rearrangement uses TRBV30 and TRBJ1-3; D is undetermined. The germline V and J ends were trimmed by 1 base and 2 bases, with 3 bases remaining between them. The CDR3 totals 12 residues. Germline V gives CDR1 GTSNPN, CDR2 SVGIG (reference sequence). The CDR3 protein is CAWSAPGNTIYF. The CDR3 bases are TGTGCCTGGAGTGCTCCTGGAAACACCATATATTTT. Filled out from reference TRBV30 and TRBJ1-3, the complete variable domain reads SQTIHQWPATLVQPVGSPLSLECTVEGTSNPNLYWYRQAAGRGLQLLFYSVGIGQISSEVPQNLSASRPQDRQFILSSKKLLLSDSGFYLCAWSAPGNTIYFGEGSWLTVV.

V usage is TRBV10-2 and J usage is TRBJ2-3; 10 nucleotides agree with TRBD2. V dropped 3 bases and J dropped 6; count of bases not matched to a gene: 6. The CDR3 runs 15 residues. Germline V lookup: CDR1 WSHSY, CDR2 SAAADI. The CDR3 nucleotides are TGCGCCAGCAGTGATTCTAGCGGGGGTCGGGATACGCAGTATTTT. This gives the protein CASSDSSGGRDTQYF.

The genes are TRBV13 and TRBJ1-2; 7 positions match TRBD1. V gave up 5 bases and J gave up 7 bases; unmatched junction bases: 10. This CDR3 contains 14 residues. CDR1 and CDR2 (germline): PRHDT, FYEKMQ (reference sequence). The CDR3: CASSAQGDGAGYTF. The DNA for the CDR3 is TGTGCCAGCAGCGCCCAGGGGGATGGGGCTGGCTACACCTTC.

The rearrangement links TRBV7-9 to TRBJ2-1, with 9 bases fitting TRBD1. Germline assignment: CDR1 SEHNR and CDR2 FQNEAQ (reference sequence). The CDR3 has 15 residues. V lost 4 bases, J lost 5 bases, and 6 bases stayed unmatched. The CDR3 DNA sequence: TGTGCCAGCAGCTACGACAGGGGGGGAAACAATGAGCAGTTCTTC. This gives the protein CASSYDRGGNNEQFF.

The chain is built from TRBV16 and TRBJ1-2; no reliable D call. This CDR3 contains 12 residues. Germline V gene lookup returns CDR1 KGHSY and CDR2 FQNENV. The V gene lost 4 bases and the J gene lost 5 bases, with 8 bases spanning the gap. The CDR3 spells CASSLEVYGYTF. As DNA, the CDR3 is TGTGCCAGCAGCCTCGAGGTGTATGGCTACACCTTC.

This chain links TRBV7-3 with TRBJ2-1; D not resolved. Germline assignment: CDR1 SGHTA and CDR2 FQGTGA. CDR3 size: 13 residues. V was shortened by 2 bases and J by 6 bases, with 8 bases between the two germline ends. The CDR3 protein is CASSLSATNEQFF. CDR3 in DNA: TGTGCCAGCAGCTTATCCGCTACCAATGAGCAGTTCTTC.

V is TRBV7-9 and J is TRBJ2-1; 8 nucleotides match TRBD2. The germline V gene has CDR1 SEHNR and CDR2 FQNEAQ (reference sequence). This CDR3 is 16 amino acids long. The J segment lost 4 bases and the V segment lost 5 bases, leaving 10 bases of the junction unmatched. CDR3 amino acids: CASSPSGGGGYNEQFF. In nucleotides, the CDR3 is TGTGCCAGCAGCCCGTCCGGGGGGGGAGGGTACAATGAGCAGTTCTTC.

The chain links TRBV30 to TRBJ2-7; 7 nucleotides line up with TRBD1. The length of the CDR3 is 11 residues. Germline CDR1 GTSNPN, CDR2 SVGIG (reference sequence). V lost 2 bases to trimming and J lost 13 bases; unmatched junction nucleotides: 8. The CDR3 nucleotides read TGTGCCTGGAGTATCGGGACAGTTTATTACTTC. This gives the protein CAWSIGTVYYF. Based on the CDR3 plus reference TRBV30 and TRBJ2-7, the full variable domain is SQTIHQWPATLVQPVGSPLSLECTVEGTSNPNLYWYRQAAGRGLQLLFYSVGIGQISSEVPQNLSASRPQDRQFILSSKKLLLSDSGFYLCAWSIGTVYYFGPGTRLTVT.

V and J are TRBV19 and TRBJ1-2; 7 nucleotides line up with TRBD1. V lost 5 bases to trimming and J lost 2 bases; unmatched junction nucleotides: 8. Germline V gene lookup returns CDR1 LNHDA and CDR2 SQIVND (reference sequence). This CDR3 is built from 15 residues. CDR3 in amino acids: CASSARDSSNYGYTF. As DNA, the CDR3 is TGTGCCAGTAGTGCCCGGGACAGCTCCAACTATGGCTACACCTTC.